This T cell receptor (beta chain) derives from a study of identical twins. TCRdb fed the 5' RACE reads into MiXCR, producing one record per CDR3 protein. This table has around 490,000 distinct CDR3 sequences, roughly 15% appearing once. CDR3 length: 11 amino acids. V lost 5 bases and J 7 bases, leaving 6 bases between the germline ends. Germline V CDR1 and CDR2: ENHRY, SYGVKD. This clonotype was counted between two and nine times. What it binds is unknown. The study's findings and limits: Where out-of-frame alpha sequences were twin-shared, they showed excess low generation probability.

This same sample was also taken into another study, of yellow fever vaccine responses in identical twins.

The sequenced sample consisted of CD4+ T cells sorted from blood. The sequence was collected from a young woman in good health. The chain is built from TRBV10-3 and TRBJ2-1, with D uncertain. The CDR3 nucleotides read TGTGCCATCAGTAGGGCGAATGAGCAGTTCTTC. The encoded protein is CAISRANEQFF.